Listed below are T cell receptor beta chains from one sample, sequenced in a study of cytomegalovirus exposure and HLA in healthy donors. Sequencing was performed with immunoSEQ multiplex PCR; in TCRdb, only in-frame clones are kept and a portion is missing. The sample shows roughly 130,000 clones, less than 85% of them seen only once. The sequenced material came from PBMCs. The receptors stem from a man aged 35 to 55 in good health and CMV-seronegative. Both conserved end residues are part of each CDR3. The D gene is left open where the match is weak. Clone size is not always given. Where it is, it says once, few, many or a class for expanded clones.

few | TRBD1 | TRBJ2-2 | TRBV7-9 | TGTGCCAGCTTTACCGGACAGGGCGGGGAGCTGTTTTTT | CASFTGQGGELFF
once | . | TRBJ2-3 | TRBV5-4 | TGTGCCAGCAGCCTGGGCTACACACAGGATACGCAGTATTTT | CASSLGYTQDTQYF
. | . | TRBJ2-1 | TRBV4-1 | TGCGCCAGCAGCCCTGTCGGCCGGAGCACCTACAATGAGCAGTTCTTC | CASSPVGRSTYNEQFF
. | TRBD1 | TRBJ2-7 | TRBV6-5 | TGTGCCAGCACCCGGGGACAGGGAAAAAGCTACGAGCAGTACTTC | CASTRGQGKSYEQYF
. | . | TRBJ2-7 | TRBV5-1 | TGCGCCAGCAGCTTCGGGGGCTACGAGCAGTACTTC | CASSFGGYEQYF
. | . | TRBJ2-4 | TRBV25-1 | TGTGCCAGCAGTGAATCAGGGGTTGAAAACATTCAGTACTTC | CASSESGVENIQYF
. | . | TRBJ2-5 | TRBV19 | TGTGCCAGTAATTGGGGACAAGCACAAGAGACCCAGTACTTC | CASNWGQAQETQYF
. | TRBD2 | TRBJ2-3 | TRBV5-4 | TGTGCCAGCAGCCAGGTTGCCGGGACTAGCTATGATACGCAGTATTTT | CASSQVAGTSYDTQYF
. | TRBD1 | TRBJ2-7 | TRBV7-2 | TGTGCCAGCAGCTTAGATCGGAGCAGGGGGCACGACGAGCAGTACTTC | CASSLDRSRGHDEQYF
. | . | TRBJ2-7 | TRBV9 | TGTGCCAGCAGGCGGGCGCGGTGGTACGAGCAGTACTTC | CASRRARWYEQYF
few | . | TRBJ1-5 | TRBV6-1 | TGTGCCAGCAGTGATATCCGTAACAGACAGCCCCAGCATTTT | CASSDIRNRQPQHF
few | . | TRBJ1-6 | TRBV6-1 | TGTGCCAGCAGTGATCTTCCCGGGGATTCACCCCTCCACTTT | CASSDLPGDSPLHF
few | . | TRBJ1-3 | TRBV19 | TGTGCCAGTAGTATAATCGCAGGGCCTGGAAACACCATATATTTT | CASSIIAGPGNTIYF
. | TRBD1 | TRBJ1-1 | TRBV28 | TGTGCCAGCAGTTTAGGGGACAGAACTGAAGCTTTCTTT | CASSLGDRTEAFF
. | TRBD1 | TRBJ2-6 | TRBV5-4 | TGTGCCAGCAGCTTCCGGACAGGGAACTCTGGGGCCAACGTCCTGACTTTC | CASSFRTGNSGANVLTF
. | . | TRBJ1-1 | TRBV7-9 | TGTGCCAGCAGCTTATTCGGGGGAAACACTGAAGCTTTCTTT | CASSLFGGNTEAFF